The 21 T cell receptor beta chains given below trace back to one sample, sequenced in a study of T cell responses to AZD1222 COVID-19 vaccine. Only in-frame clones appear in the TCRdb table, and some are missing; sequencing was by immunoSEQ multiplex PCR. The sample includes over 100,000 clones, roughly nine tenths of them seen just once. The material was peripheral blood, obtained on day 0 of AZD1222 vaccination. These receptors all come from an adult in good health.

The chain employs TRBV6-4 and TRBJ2-6, with D uncertain. Germline V gene lookup returns CDR1 MRHNA and CDR2 SNTAGT. The CDR3 runs to 15 residues. V dropped 4 bases and J dropped 0 bases, with 7 bases sitting between them. This CDR3 is CASSVESSGANVLTF. The CDR3 DNA reads TGTGCCAGCAGTGTAGAGAGCTCTGGGGCCAACGTCCTGACTTTC.

The V gene is TRBV5-1, the J gene TRBJ1-4, with D perhaps matching TRBD1 (6 bases). This CDR3 is 16 amino acids long. Germline loops: CDR1 SGHRS, CDR2 YFSETQ. Trimming left V 8 bases short and J 0 bases short, with 17 bases between. This CDR3 reads CASKTGGQPTNEKLFF. CDR3 bases: TGCGCCAGTAAGACCGGTGGACAGCCAACTAATGAAAAACTGTTTTTT.

J is TRBJ1-6 and V is TRBV7-2; D perhaps matches TRBD1 (6 bases). Germline lookup yields CDR1 SGHTA and CDR2 FQGNSA. Trimming removed 5 bases from V and 5 bases from J, with 10 bases in between. The CDR3 extends over 14 amino acids. As DNA, the CDR3 is TGTGCCAGCAGCACACAGGGTAATAATTCACCCCTCCACTTT. Amino acid sequence: CASSTQGNNSPLHF.

The V and J genes are TRBV24-1 and TRBJ2-3, with D tentatively TRBD1 (5 bases). CDR1 and CDR2 from the germline V gene are KGHDR and SFDVKD. The V and J ends lost 7 bases and 0 bases respectively, with 10 bases between them. The CDR3 consists of 14 residues. This chain's CDR3 is CATRGRLSTDTQYF. The CDR3 DNA is TGTGCCACCAGGGGGCGGCTGAGCACAGATACGCAGTATTTT.

The CDR3 DNA reads as TGTGCCAGTAGTAGGACAGGGACCCCTTATAGCAATCAGCCCCAGCATTTT. Amino acids: CASSRTGTPYSNQPQHF. The V and J genes are TRBV19 and TRBJ1-5, with TRBD1 matching over 8 bases. V dropped 4 bases and J dropped 0; count of bases not matched to a gene: 8. This CDR3 is 17 amino acids long. Germline assignment: CDR1 LNHDA and CDR2 SQIVND (reference sequence). The full variable domain, rest sourced from reference TRBV19 and TRBJ1-5, is DGGITQSPKYLFRKEGQNVTLSCEQNLNHDAMYWYRQDPGQGLRLIYYSQIVNDFQKGDIAEGYSVSREKKESFPLTVTSAQKNPTAFYLCASSRTGTPYSNQPQHFGDGTRLSIL.

This clone was picked up one time. The V gene is TRBV28, the J gene TRBJ1-4, with 8 bases that match TRBD1. The CDR3 totals 15 residues. Per the germline V gene, CDR1 is MDHEN and CDR2 is SYDVKM. V lost 5 bases to trimming and J lost 2 bases; unmatched junction nucleotides: 4. The CDR3 region has the DNA TGTGCCAGCAGTACCGCAGGGGGCACTAATGAAAAACTGTTTTTT. It encodes CASSTAGGTNEKLFF.

J is TRBJ1-2 and V is TRBV5-1, with D uncertain. The V and J ends lost 1 base and 4 bases respectively, with 5 bases between them. The CDR3 covers 12 residues. Germline CDR1 reads SGHRS; CDR2 reads YFSETQ. CDR3 in amino acids: CASSLNSYGYTF. The CDR3 nucleotides are TGCGCCAGCAGCTTGAACAGCTATGGCTACACCTTC.

This clone was seen a single time. The chain recombines TRBV30 with TRBJ2-3; 9 positions agree with TRBD1. CDR1 and CDR2 from the germline V gene are GTSNPN and SVGIG (reference sequence). The length of the CDR3 is 15 residues. The DNA of the CDR3 is TGTGCTTCGAATCCTACAGGGGGCTTCACAGATACGCAGTATTTT. Its protein product is CASNPTGGFTDTQYF.

A word on this clone: Other DNA sequences in this specimen translate into the identical CDR3. The chain carries TRBV12-3 or TRBV12-4 and TRBJ1-5; D is unclear. The CDR3 extends over 12 amino acids. The V end lost 7 bases, the J end lost 3 bases, and 7 bases lay between the germline ends. Here the CDR3 reads CASKSSNQPQHF. Here the CDR3 DNA reads TGTGCCAGCAAGTCGTCCAATCAGCCCCAGCATTTT.

The V gene is TRBV10-3, the J gene TRBJ1-2, with D possibly TRBD1 on 5 matching bases. This CDR3 region has 11 residues. CDR1 is ENHRY and CDR2 is SYGVKD in the germline V gene. CDR3 nucleotides: TGTGCTACCGGGGGGTTCGATGGCTACACCTTC. Translating gives CATGGFDGYTF.

CDR3 sequence reads: CASTPRDRAWALHF. The CDR3 DNA reads TGTGCCAGCACCCCACGGGACAGAGCTTGGGCCCTCCACTTT. The genes are TRBV2 and TRBJ1-6, with 7 bases that match TRBD1. Trimming at V came to 7 bases and at J to 14 bases, leaving 14 bases not matched to a gene. This CDR3 is built from 14 residues. Germline V gene sequence: CDR1 SNHLY, CDR2 FYNNEI.

The rearrangement uses TRBV27 and TRBJ1-1, with 8 positions matching TRBD1. V lost 4 bases and J lost 0; bases outside the gene matches: 7. CDR3 length: 16 residues. Germline values: CDR1 MNHEY, CDR2 SMNVEV (reference sequence). In DNA, the CDR3 is TGTGCCAGCAGTTCGAAGACAGGGGTCATGAACACTGAAGCTTTCTTT. Encoded protein: CASSSKTGVMNTEAFF.

The rearrangement links TRBV30 to TRBJ2-5, with 11 bases fitting TRBD1. The J segment lost 5 bases and the V segment lost 1 base, leaving 6 bases of the junction unmatched. Germline V gene sequence: CDR1 GTSNPN, CDR2 SVGIG (reference sequence). The CDR3 is made up of 15 amino acids. The CDR3 DNA sequence: TGTGCCTGGAGTGGGGCCGGGACAGGGGGGGAGACCCAGTACTTC. Its protein product is CAWSGAGTGGETQYF.

This clone was seen just once. CDR3 residues: CASSQVGGAGANVLTF. DNA of the CDR3: TGTGCCAGCAGCCAAGTAGGGGGGGCTGGGGCCAACGTCCTGACTTTC. This chain joins TRBV3-1 (or the pseudogene TRBV3-2) and TRBJ2-6; D is possibly TRBD2 (7 bases). CDR1 is LGHDT and CDR2 is YNNKEL in the germline V gene (reference sequence). With 1 base removed from V and 2 bases from J, the gap between germline ends came to 9 bases. The CDR3 covers 16 residues.

The chain recombines TRBV20-1 with TRBJ1-2; a possible D gene is TRBD1 (6 bases). This CDR3 contains 15 residues. V was cut by 3 bases and J by 7 bases, with 21 bases left in between. CDR1 is DFQATT and CDR2 is SNEGSKA in the germline V gene (reference sequence). CDR3 DNA: TGCAGTGCTAGTCCAACAGGGCGGCTTGTTGGTGGCTACACCTTC. As protein: CSASPTGRLVGGYTF.

The table lists this clone with a count of one. The chain uses TRBV6-5 and TRBJ1-2; maybe TRBD1 (6 bases). Trimming removed 6 bases from V and 8 bases from J, with 16 bases in between. This CDR3 region has 13 residues. Germline CDR1 and CDR2: MNHEY and SVGAGI. The CDR3 sequence: CASRYRQAGGYTF. CDR3 in DNA: TGTGCCAGCAGATACAGACAGGCGGGCGGCTACACCTTC.

This chain links TRBV19 with TRBJ2-5; D assignment may be TRBD1 or TRBD2 (5 bases each). CDR3 length: 15 residues. Germline CDR1 LNHDA, CDR2 SQIVND (reference sequence). The germline V and J ends were trimmed by 3 bases and 4 bases, with 15 bases remaining between them. CDR3 DNA sequence: TGTGCCAGTAGTATCATTTCCGGGGCGGGAGAGACCCAGTACTTC. Translated, it gives CASSIISGAGETQYF.

The chain is built from TRBV10-1 and TRBJ2-7, with 9 nucleotides matching TRBD1. The ends lost 6 bases at V and 6 bases at J; junction bases unmatched: 12. Germline CDR1 and CDR2: WNHNN and SYGVQD (reference sequence). CDR3 length equals 15 residues. CDR3 residues: CASSEGDRVEAEQYF. Here the CDR3 DNA reads TGCGCCAGCAGCGAAGGGGACAGGGTTGAGGCCGAGCAGTACTTC.

J is TRBJ2-7 and V is TRBV20-1; D ambiguous. V gave up 2 bases and J gave up 9 bases, with 11 bases separating them. The CDR3 is 11 residues long. CDR1 DFQATT and CDR2 SNEGSKA come from the germline V gene (reference sequence). CDR3 amino acids: CSARLAPLQYF. Written as DNA, the CDR3 is TGCAGTGCTAGACTCGCGCCCCTGCAGTACTTC.

The chain links TRBV7-8 to TRBJ2-3; D could derive from TRBD1 or TRBD2 (5 bases each). The CDR3 is made up of 16 amino acids. The germline V gene has CDR1 SGHVS and CDR2 FQNEAQ. With 5 bases removed from V and 4 bases from J, the gap between germline ends came to 19 bases. CDR3: CASSPGRGRGADTQYF. CDR3 sequence (DNA): TGTGCCAGCAGCCCGGGGCGCGGGCGAGGGGCAGATACGCAGTATTTT.

The chain combines TRBV29-1 with TRBJ1-1; 7 bases agree with TRBD1. The CDR3 runs 12 residues. From germline, CDR1 is SQVTM and CDR2 ANQGSEA. Trimming took 8 bases from V and 4 from J; bases not matched to a gene: 7. This CDR3 is CSWGQTGTEAFF. The CDR3 nucleotides are TGCAGCTGGGGACAGACGGGCACTGAAGCTTTCTTT. Filled out from reference TRBV29-1 and TRBJ1-1, the complete variable domain reads SAVISQKPSRDICQRGTSLTIQCQVDSQVTMMFWYRQQPGQSLTLIATANQGSEATYESGFVIDKFPISRPNLTFSTLTVSNMSPEDSSIYLCSWGQTGTEAFFGQGTRLTVV.